One sample yielded the 16 T cell receptor beta chains listed below, sequenced in a study of T cells after yellow fever vaccination. TCRdb reprocessed the 5' RACE reads with MiXCR, giving one entry per CDR3 protein. This table holds more than 35,000 distinct CDR3 sequences, under 8% found once. The input for sequencing was CD8+ T cells not binding an NS4B(214-222) dextramer, sorted from PBMCs, taken 45 days after the yellow fever booster vaccination. These receptors were collected from a man under 40 who received the YFV17D yellow fever vaccine.

This clonotype was counted at least ten times. This sequence joins TRBV5-6 and TRBJ2-7, with a possible D match to TRBD1 (6 bases). Germline CDR1 reads SGHDT; CDR2 reads YYEEEE. CDR3 length: 15 amino acids. Trimming took 4 bases from V and 4 from J, leaving 18 bases between them. CDR3 sequence: CASSETGTPLYEQYF. The CDR3 region has the DNA TGTGCCAGCAGCGAGACCGGGACACCTCTTTACGAGCAGTACTTC.

In its sample, this clonotype was seen many times. The gene calls are TRBV29-1 and TRBJ2-3, with TRBD1 matching over 7 bases. This CDR3 comprises 13 residues. Germline CDR1 is SQVTM and CDR2 is ANQGSEA. Losses at the gene ends were 4 bases for V and 2 bases for J; bases not matched to a gene: 3. The chain's CDR3 is CSVGTGLTDTQYF. CDR3 coding DNA: TGCAGCGTTGGGACAGGCCTCACAGATACGCAGTATTTT.

This clonotype was counted ten times or more. The rearrangement joins TRBV9 to TRBJ2-3; D tentatively reads TRBD1 or TRBD2 (6 bases each). The CDR3 consists of 13 residues. From germline, CDR1 is SGDLS and CDR2 YYNGEE. Deletions cut 4 bases from V and 2 bases from J, with 8 bases between. The CDR3 DNA reads as TGTGCCAGCAGCCGGGGGCACACAGATACGCAGTATTTT. This translates into CASSRGHTDTQYF.

This clonotype has a count of ten or more. CDR3 DNA sequence: TGTGCCATCAGTGATCCGGGACTAGGGCAAGAGACCCAGTACTTC. It is translated as CAISDPGLGQETQYF. This chain uses TRBV10-3 with TRBJ2-5; 8 nucleotides line up with TRBD2. This CDR3 has 15 residues. Germline CDR1 reads ENHRY; CDR2 reads SYGVKD. Losses at the gene ends were 3 bases for V and 2 bases for J; bases not matched to a gene: 5.

The sample holds many counts of this clonotype. The chain recombines TRBV27 with TRBJ2-7; D might be TRBD2 (5 bases). V was pared by 4 bases and J by 3 bases, with 10 bases between. In germline, CDR1 is MNHEY, CDR2 SMNVEV (reference sequence). CDR3 length equals 13 residues. For the CDR3, the DNA is TGTGCCAGCAGTTACGGGGAGAACTACGAGCAGTACTTC. Its protein product is CASSYGENYEQYF.

This clonotype was recorded many times. The chain couples TRBV4-3 to TRBJ2-1; D may correspond to TRBD1 or TRBD2 (6 bases each). The germline gives CDR1 LGHNA, CDR2 YSLEER. V lost 0 bases, J lost 2 bases, and 14 bases lay in between. The CDR3 is 17 residues long. As DNA, the CDR3 is TGCGCCAGCAGCCAAGATTTCGGGGGCAAAGCCTACAATGAGCAGTTCTTC. It specifies CASSQDFGGKAYNEQFF.

This clonotype was recorded many times. This chain connects TRBV20-1 to TRBJ2-7; D ambiguous. Germline CDR1 and CDR2: DFQATT and SNEGSKA (reference sequence). This CDR3 has 12 residues. V was shortened by 0 bases and J by 0 bases, with 3 bases between the two germline ends. DNA for the CDR3: TGCAGTGCTAGAGAAGGCTCCTACGAGCAGTACTTC. It is translated as CSAREGSYEQYF.

This clonotype has just a few counts. The chain couples TRBV5-4 to TRBJ2-7; 7 bases match TRBD2. The CDR3 extends over 14 amino acids. Germline V gives CDR1 SGHNT, CDR2 YYREEE (reference sequence). Losses at the gene ends were 1 base for V and 5 bases for J; bases not matched to a gene: 6. In nucleotides, the CDR3 is TGTGCCAGCAGCTTGCTGGCGGGAGCTCACGAGCAGTACTTC. As protein: CASSLLAGAHEQYF.

Many counts were recorded for this clonotype. V and J are TRBV4-3 and TRBJ2-1; the D gene is possibly TRBD2 (5 bases). This CDR3 has 20 amino acids. Germline V CDR1 and CDR2: LGHNA, YSLEER. The V end lost 3 bases, the J end lost 4 bases, and 28 bases lay between the germline ends. The CDR3 sequence is CASSHSGIQVSLFWYNEQFF. CDR3 coding DNA: TGCGCCAGCAGCCACTCCGGGATCCAAGTGTCCCTTTTCTGGTACAATGAGCAGTTCTTC.

This clonotype was seen many times. The genes are TRBV5-1 and TRBJ2-7; D possibly corresponds to TRBD2 (5 bases). Germline V CDR1 and CDR2: SGHRS, YFSETQ. The CDR3 runs 12 residues. V lost 4 bases and J lost 6, with 11 bases in between. The CDR3 loop is CASSPIGVEQYF. In nucleotides, the CDR3 is TGCGCCAGCAGCCCCATCGGGGTCGAGCAGTACTTC.

This clonotype was found many times. This chain links TRBV2 with TRBJ1-4; possibly TRBD1 for D (6 bases). The V end lost 10 bases, the J end lost 4 bases, and 13 bases lay between the germline ends. This CDR3 is 13 amino acids long. Per the germline V gene, CDR1 is SNHLY and CDR2 is FYNNEI. The CDR3 DNA is TGTGCCACCTCGGACAGATTTAATGAAAAACTGTTTTTT. Residues: CATSDRFNEKLFF.

In its sample, this clonotype was seen many times. The J gene is TRBJ1-2, the V gene TRBV6-5, with TRBD1 as a possible D gene (5 bases). The CDR3 has 15 amino acids. From germline, CDR1 is MNHEY and CDR2 SVGAGI. Trimming stripped 2 bases from V and 4 bases from J, with 14 bases between. CDR3 residues: CASSYVGSGTYGYTF. In nucleotides, the CDR3 is TGTGCCAGCAGTTACGTTGGTAGCGGGACCTATGGCTACACCTTC.

There are many counts of this clonotype. The chain joins TRBV9 to TRBJ2-5; D not resolved. Germline CDR1 and CDR2: SGDLS and YYNGEE. The CDR3 loop spans 12 amino acids. The V end lost 3 bases, the J end lost 2 bases, and 5 bases lay between the germline ends. As DNA, the CDR3 is TGTGCCAGCAGCGGGAATCAAGAGACCCAGTACTTC. Translated, it gives CASSGNQETQYF.

There are a few counts of this clonotype. This rearrangement joins TRBV5-1 to TRBJ2-3, with D perhaps matching TRBD2 (5 bases). V gave up 0 bases and J gave up 4 bases, with 12 bases separating them. Looked up from germline, CDR1 is SGHRS and CDR2 is YFSETQ. The CDR3 extends over 15 amino acids. Here the CDR3 reads CASSLDFGRADTQYF. In DNA, the CDR3 is TGCGCCAGCAGCTTGGATTTTGGGAGAGCAGATACGCAGTATTTT.

The chain employs TRBV2 and TRBJ2-7; TRBD1 agrees at 8 bases. V lost 6 bases, J lost 3 bases, and 13 bases stayed unmatched. From germline, CDR1 is SNHLY and CDR2 FYNNEI. The CDR3 runs to 16 residues. The CDR3 loop is CASRWGRDRRIYEQYF. CDR3 DNA sequence: TGTGCCAGCAGATGGGGACGGGACAGGAGGATCTACGAGCAGTACTTC. Variable domain in full (rest from reference TRBV2 and TRBJ2-7): EPEVTQTPSHQVTQMGQEVILRCVPISNHLYFYWYRQILGQKVEFLVSFYNNEISEKSEIFDDQFSVERPDGSNFTLKIRSTKLEDSAMYFCASRWGRDRRIYEQYFGPGTRLTVT.

This clonotype was seen a single time. With a much larger clone just one base away, this may be a read error. The CDR3 reads CASSQVWTDYNEQFF. Written as DNA, the CDR3 is TGTGCCAGCAGCCAAGTGTGGACAGATTACAATGAGCAGTTCTTC. The rearrangement links TRBV14 to TRBJ2-1, with a weak D call TRBD1 (6 bases). The CDR3 has 15 amino acids. Germline loops: CDR1 SGHDN, CDR2 FVKESK. Trimming removed 1 base at V and 4 bases at J, with 11 bases between.